A selection of T cell receptor beta chains follows, all from one sample in a study of identical twins. MiXCR, applied by TCRdb to the 5' RACE reads, yields one record per CDR3 protein. The sample shows around 230,000 distinct CDR3 sequences, 6.5% to 8% of them seen only once. In addition, the sample was reused for a study of T cells expressing NK-cell markers.

Sequencing used CD8+ T cells sorted from blood. Receptors originate from a woman aged 18-35 years in good health. Each CDR3 is given with its conserved first and last residue. The D gene is left open where the match is weak. Clone size is stated in some rows and not others, as once, few, many or a class when expanded.

CDR3 protein: CASSFGLAGGLLADTQYF
CDR3 DNA: TGTGCCAGCAGCTTCGGACTAGCGGGAGGGCTTTTGGCGGATACGCAGTATTTT
clone size: few
J gene: TRBJ2-3
D gene: TRBD2
V gene: TRBV9

CDR3 protein: CASSDRGLETQYF
CDR3 DNA: TGTGCCAGCAGTGACAGGGGGCTGGAGACCCAGTACTTC
clone size: few
J gene: TRBJ2-5
D gene: TRBD1
V gene: TRBV6-1

CDR3 protein: CSVATGLDEQYF
CDR3 DNA: TGCAGCGTTGCGACAGGGTTGGACGAGCAGTACTTC
clone size: many
J gene: TRBJ2-7
D gene: TRBD1
V gene: TRBV29-1

CDR3 protein: CSARGLNTGELFF
CDR3 DNA: TGCAGTGCTCGAGGACTGAACACCGGGGAGCTGTTTTTT
clone size: -
J gene: TRBJ2-2
D gene: -
V gene: TRBV20-1

CDR3 protein: CASSFAERKAYNEQFF
CDR3 DNA: TGTGCCAGCAGCTTTGCCGAGCGGAAGGCCTACAATGAGCAGTTCTTC
clone size: few
J gene: TRBJ2-1
D gene: -
V gene: TRBV7-2

CDR3 protein: CASSPRPGTAVETQYF
CDR3 DNA: TGTGCCAGCTCACCCCGTCCCGGGACCGCGGTAGAGACCCAGTACTTC
clone size: many
J gene: TRBJ2-5
D gene: -
V gene: TRBV18

CDR3 protein: CAMGPGVLFNYGYTF
CDR3 DNA: TGTGCCATGGGCCCCGGGGTCCTTTTTAACTATGGCTACACCTTC
clone size: -
J gene: TRBJ1-2
D gene: -
V gene: TRBV4-2

CDR3 protein: CSAPWGSGELFF
CDR3 DNA: TGCAGTGCCCCTTGGGGGTCCGGGGAGCTGTTTTTT
clone size: -
J gene: TRBJ2-2
D gene: -
V gene: TRBV20-1

CDR3 protein: CASSFGTGGPQPQHF
CDR3 DNA: TGTGCCAGCAGTTTCGGGACAGGGGGTCCTCAGCCCCAGCATTTT
clone size: few
J gene: TRBJ1-5
D gene: TRBD1
V gene: TRBV27

CDR3 protein: CATSDPRQETQYF
CDR3 DNA: TGTGCCACCAGTGATCCTCGCCAAGAGACCCAGTACTTC
clone size: few
J gene: TRBJ2-5
D gene: -
V gene: TRBV24-1

CDR3 protein: CASSPGVGNAYEQYF
CDR3 DNA: TGTGCCAGCAGCCCGGGGGTAGGGAACGCCTACGAGCAGTACTTC
clone size: -
J gene: TRBJ2-7
D gene: -
V gene: TRBV7-3

CDR3 protein: CASSSKDTLSYEQYF
CDR3 DNA: TGTGCCAGCAGCTCCAAAGACACCCTCTCCTACGAGCAGTACTTC
clone size: few
J gene: TRBJ2-7
D gene: -
V gene: TRBV7-9

CDR3 protein: CASSRIIRDTQYF
CDR3 DNA: TGTGCCAGCAGCCGGATAATTCGGGATACGCAGTATTTT
clone size: many
J gene: TRBJ2-3
D gene: -
V gene: TRBV14

CDR3 protein: CASSFGQGANEQFF
CDR3 DNA: TGTGCCAGCAGCTTCGGGCAGGGGGCCAATGAGCAGTTCTTC
clone size: few
J gene: TRBJ2-1
D gene: TRBD1
V gene: TRBV11-2

CDR3 protein: CASSLSSTGSYEQYF
CDR3 DNA: TGTGCCAGCAGTTTATCGTCTACAGGTTCCTACGAGCAGTACTTC
clone size: few
J gene: TRBJ2-7
D gene: -
V gene: TRBV27

CDR3 protein: CASSPRLSTDTQYF
CDR3 DNA: TGTGCCAGCAGCCCCCGCCTTAGCACAGATACGCAGTATTTT
clone size: -
J gene: TRBJ2-3
D gene: -
V gene: TRBV7-8

CDR3 protein: CSVEGAGGPNEQFF
CDR3 DNA: TGCAGCGTTGAGGGAGCGGGGGGGCCCAATGAGCAGTTCTTC
clone size: few
J gene: TRBJ2-1
D gene: TRBD2
V gene: TRBV29-1

CDR3 protein: CASKHQGDTEAFF
CDR3 DNA: TGTGCCAGCAAACACCAGGGGGACACTGAAGCTTTCTTT
clone size: many
J gene: TRBJ1-1
D gene: TRBD1
V gene: TRBV6-5

CDR3 protein: CASSVAGSGYTF
CDR3 DNA: TGTGCCAGCAGTGTGGCAGGGTCTGGCTACACCTTC
clone size: few
J gene: TRBJ1-2
D gene: -
V gene: TRBV25-1

CDR3 protein: CASSEAWTGDPETQYF
CDR3 DNA: TGTGCCAGCAGTGAAGCCTGGACAGGGGATCCAGAGACCCAGTACTTC
clone size: many
J gene: TRBJ2-5
D gene: TRBD1
V gene: TRBV25-1

CDR3 protein: CASSSLTSGIGSYNEQFF
CDR3 DNA: TGCGCCAGCAGCTCGTTGACTAGCGGGATAGGATCCTACAATGAGCAGTTCTTC
clone size: many
J gene: TRBJ2-1
D gene: TRBD2
V gene: TRBV5-1

CDR3 protein: CASSEGFQWTGFLNTEAFF
CDR3 DNA: TGTGCCAGCAGTGAAGGGTTCCAGTGGACGGGGTTTCTGAACACTGAAGCTTTCTTT
clone size: -
J gene: TRBJ1-1
D gene: -
V gene: TRBV6-1

CDR3 protein: CASSFVLRSYNEQFF
CDR3 DNA: TGTGCCAGCAGTTTTGTACTACGGTCCTACAATGAGCAGTTCTTC
clone size: -
J gene: TRBJ2-1
D gene: -
V gene: TRBV27

CDR3 protein: CASSGDSWGPDTQYF
CDR3 DNA: TGTGCCAGCAGTGGCGACAGTTGGGGCCCAGATACGCAGTATTTT
clone size: few
J gene: TRBJ2-3
D gene: -
V gene: TRBV25-1

CDR3 protein: CASSDRYEQYF
CDR3 DNA: TGTGCCAGCAGTGACAGATACGAGCAGTACTTC
clone size: many
J gene: TRBJ2-7
D gene: -
V gene: TRBV25-1

CDR3 protein: CASSLLPRGTEAFF
CDR3 DNA: TGTGCCAGCAGTTTACTCCCCAGGGGGACTGAAGCTTTCTTT
clone size: -
J gene: TRBJ1-1
D gene: TRBD1
V gene: TRBV12-3/TRBV12-4

CDR3 protein: CSARSPGGRGLNIQYF
CDR3 DNA: TGCAGTGCTAGAAGTCCCGGAGGGCGGGGGCTAAACATTCAGTACTTC
clone size: few
J gene: TRBJ2-4
D gene: -
V gene: TRBV20-1

CDR3 protein: CASSLEDDNNEQFF
CDR3 DNA: TGTGCCAGCAGCTTAGAGGACGATAACAATGAGCAGTTCTTC
clone size: many
J gene: TRBJ2-1
D gene: -
V gene: TRBV7-6

CDR3 protein: CASSQGPGQGTSEQYF
CDR3 DNA: TGTGCCAGCAGCCAGGGTCCGGGACAGGGAACCTCCGAGCAGTACTTC
clone size: few
J gene: TRBJ2-7
D gene: TRBD1
V gene: TRBV7-9

CDR3 protein: CASSLTTAYEQYF
CDR3 DNA: TGTGCCAGCAGCTTAACGACCGCCTACGAGCAGTACTTC
clone size: many
J gene: TRBJ2-7
D gene: -
V gene: TRBV7-9

CDR3 protein: CASSLGGRYEQYF
CDR3 DNA: TGCGCCAGCAGCTTGGGTGGGAGGTACGAGCAGTACTTC
clone size: many
J gene: TRBJ2-7
D gene: -
V gene: TRBV5-1

CDR3 protein: CASGSSYNEQFF
CDR3 DNA: TGTGCCAGCGGGAGCTCCTACAATGAGCAGTTCTTC
clone size: many
J gene: TRBJ2-1
D gene: -
V gene: TRBV12-3/TRBV12-4

CDR3 protein: CAITPGTGDTDTQYF
CDR3 DNA: TGTGCCATCACCCCCGGGACAGGAGACACAGATACGCAGTATTTT
clone size: many
J gene: TRBJ2-3
D gene: TRBD1
V gene: TRBV10-3

CDR3 protein: CASSLGWGGELFF
CDR3 DNA: TGTGCCAGCAGCTTAGGCTGGGGCGGGGAGCTGTTTTTT
clone size: few
J gene: TRBJ2-2
D gene: -
V gene: TRBV11-2

CDR3 protein: CASSQVVLAGGQSSYNEQFF
CDR3 DNA: TGTGCCAGCAGCCAAGTGGTCCTAGCGGGGGGGCAGAGTAGCTACAATGAGCAGTTCTTC
clone size: few
J gene: TRBJ2-1
D gene: TRBD2
V gene: TRBV3-1

CDR3 protein: CASSVDSYNEQFF
CDR3 DNA: TGTGCCAGCAGCGTAGACAGTTACAATGAGCAGTTCTTC
clone size: many
J gene: TRBJ2-1
D gene: -
V gene: TRBV9

CDR3 protein: CASSLAGEAEQFF
CDR3 DNA: TGTGCCAGCAGCTTAGCTGGGGAGGCTGAGCAGTTCTTC
clone size: many
J gene: TRBJ2-1
D gene: -
V gene: TRBV7-9

CDR3 protein: CASSFPAGQFLEHSYNEQFF
CDR3 DNA: TGTGCCAGCAGCTTCCCTGCGGGACAGTTCCTCGAACACTCCTACAATGAGCAGTTCTTC
clone size: -
J gene: TRBJ2-1
D gene: -
V gene: TRBV11-1

CDR3 protein: CAGPFCKTMGTQYF
CDR3 DNA: TGTGCCGGACCCTTTTGCAAGACAATGGGGACCCAGTACTTC
clone size: -
J gene: TRBJ2-5
D gene: -
V gene: TRBV24-1

CDR3 protein: CASSLTSGGTTDTQYF
CDR3 DNA: TGTGCCAGCAGCTTGACTAGCGGGGGGACCACAGATACGCAGTATTTT
clone size: few
J gene: TRBJ2-3
D gene: TRBD2
V gene: TRBV7-2

CDR3 protein: CASSHAGDTDTQYF
CDR3 DNA: TGTGCCAGCAGTCACGCGGGGGACACAGATACGCAGTATTTT
clone size: few
J gene: TRBJ2-3
D gene: TRBD2
V gene: TRBV11-3

CDR3 protein: CASSFGLAISYEQYF
CDR3 DNA: TGTGCCAGCAGTTTTGGACTAGCGATATCCTACGAGCAGTACTTC
clone size: -
J gene: TRBJ2-7
D gene: TRBD2
V gene: TRBV12-3/TRBV12-4